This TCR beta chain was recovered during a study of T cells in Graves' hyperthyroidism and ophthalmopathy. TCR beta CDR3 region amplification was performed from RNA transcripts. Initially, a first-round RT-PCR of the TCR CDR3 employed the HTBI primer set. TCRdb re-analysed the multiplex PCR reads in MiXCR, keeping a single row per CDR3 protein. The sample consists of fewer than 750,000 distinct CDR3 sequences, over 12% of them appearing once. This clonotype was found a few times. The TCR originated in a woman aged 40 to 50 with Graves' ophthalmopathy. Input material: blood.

CDR3 protein: CASREGPNTGELFF. CDR3 DNA sequence: TGTGCCAGCAGGGAGGGGCCGAACACCGGGGAGCTGTTTTTT. The rearrangement joins TRBV6-1 to TRBJ2-2; D may be TRBD2 (6 bases). The V end was cut by 6 bases, the J end by 0 bases, with 8 bases between. Germline V CDR1 and CDR2: MNHNS, SASEGT. This CDR3 contains 14 residues.